What follows is one T cell receptor beta chain and its context. The antigen is undetermined. This record belongs to a study of shared clonotypes between healthy human individuals. In the study overall: Researchers assigned three CD4 naive, three CD4 memory, two CD8 naive and one CD8 memory plate to each donor. Overall study results and limits: Clonotypes not shared had lower generation probabilities than those common to all four donors.

V was shortened by 5 bases and J by 4 bases, with 11 bases between the two germline ends. Germline values: CDR1 LNHDA, CDR2 SQIVND (reference sequence). The CDR3 spans 13 residues. Sorted-subset replicate PCRs used about 200 ng DNA, approximately 33,000 T cell genomes. Libraries were prepared by immunoSEQ multiplex PCR; TCRdb keeps only in-frame clonotypes and omits some of them. The sample holds about 990,000 clones, approximately 80% seen once. The sequence came from a man between 18 and 29 years old in good health. Some clones in this sample may be carry-over from other donors' samples. The rearrangement uses TRBV19 and TRBJ1-1, with D tentatively TRBD1 (5 bases). The sequenced sample consisted of memory CD4+ T cells from PBMCs. Subset: CD45RA-negative fraction. DNA for the CDR3: TGTGCCAGTAGTGTGGGTGGGGGCACTGAAGCTTTCTTT. This codes for CASSVGGGTEAFF.